The TCR beta chain described here comes from a study of naive and memory T cell subsets. Broader study findings: Over 95% of naive TCR sequences appeared only once after error correction, unlike memory subsets.

CD8 T cells were positively selected from what remained after CD4 positive selection. Cells stained for CD3, CD4, CD8, CD45RA and CD27 were sorted into four subsets. This clonotype was recorded at least ten times. Its antigen is undetermined. The beta constant-region primer was an equimolar mix of two oligonucleotides covering TRBC1 and TRBC2. Ligated cDNA was amplified by four rounds of PCR with nested alpha and beta constant-region primers and SP2. Each CDR3 protein gets one entry after TCRdb re-called the UMI-ligation and nested PCR reads with MiXCR. The table has 100,000 to 150,000 distinct CDR3 sequences, 30% to 45% seen once. Germline V gives CDR1 MNHEY, CDR2 SVGEGT. The CDR3 has 17 amino acids. V trimming: 4 bases; J trimming: 4 bases; junction bases outside the gene matches: 9.

The sequencing sample was made of central memory CD4+ T cells from blood. The source is a human donor in good health. This chain uses TRBV6-2 or TRBV6-3 with TRBJ2-7; 14 bases agree with TRBD2. CDR3 in DNA: TGTGCCAGCAGTTTGTTCTTGCGGACTAGCGGGAGGTACGAGCAGTACTTC. It codes for CASSLFLRTSGRYEQYF.